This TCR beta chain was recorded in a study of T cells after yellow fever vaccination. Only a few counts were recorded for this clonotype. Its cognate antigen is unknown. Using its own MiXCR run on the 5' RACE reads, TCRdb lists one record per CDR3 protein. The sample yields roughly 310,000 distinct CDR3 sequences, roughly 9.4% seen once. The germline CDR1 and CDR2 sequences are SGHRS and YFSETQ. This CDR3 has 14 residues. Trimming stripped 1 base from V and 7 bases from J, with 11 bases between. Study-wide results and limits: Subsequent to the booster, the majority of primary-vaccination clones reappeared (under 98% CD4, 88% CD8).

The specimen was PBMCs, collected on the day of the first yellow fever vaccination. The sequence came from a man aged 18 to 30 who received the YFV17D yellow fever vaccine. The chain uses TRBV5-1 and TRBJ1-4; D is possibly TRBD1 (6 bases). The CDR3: CASSLTGLGEKLFF. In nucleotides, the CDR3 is TGCGCCAGCAGCTTGACAGGGTTGGGTGAAAAACTGTTTTTT.